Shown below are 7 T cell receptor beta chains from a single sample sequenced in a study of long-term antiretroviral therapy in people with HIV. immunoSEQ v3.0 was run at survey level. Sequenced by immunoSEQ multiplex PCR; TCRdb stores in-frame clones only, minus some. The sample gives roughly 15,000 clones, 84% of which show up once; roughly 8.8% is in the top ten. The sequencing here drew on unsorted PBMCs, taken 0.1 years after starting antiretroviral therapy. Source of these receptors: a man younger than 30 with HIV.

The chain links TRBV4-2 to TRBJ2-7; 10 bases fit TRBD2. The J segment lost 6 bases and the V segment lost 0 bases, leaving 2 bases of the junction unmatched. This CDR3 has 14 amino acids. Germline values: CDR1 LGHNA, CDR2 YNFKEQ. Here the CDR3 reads CASSQDLAGAEQYF. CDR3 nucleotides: TGTGCCAGCAGCCAAGATCTAGCGGGAGCCGAGCAGTACTTC.

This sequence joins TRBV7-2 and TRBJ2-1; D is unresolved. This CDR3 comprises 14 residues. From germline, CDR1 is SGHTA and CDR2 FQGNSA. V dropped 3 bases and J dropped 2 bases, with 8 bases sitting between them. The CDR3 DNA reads TGTGCCAGCAGCTTCTCGCGGACCTACAATGAGCAGTTCTTC. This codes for CASSFSRTYNEQFF.

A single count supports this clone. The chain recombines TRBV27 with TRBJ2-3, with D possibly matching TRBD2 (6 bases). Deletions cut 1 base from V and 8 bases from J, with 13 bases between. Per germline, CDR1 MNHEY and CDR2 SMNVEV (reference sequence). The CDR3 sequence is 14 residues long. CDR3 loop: CASSLWPGTLTQYF. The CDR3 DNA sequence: TGTGCCAGCAGTTTATGGCCCGGGACTCTTACGCAGTATTTT.

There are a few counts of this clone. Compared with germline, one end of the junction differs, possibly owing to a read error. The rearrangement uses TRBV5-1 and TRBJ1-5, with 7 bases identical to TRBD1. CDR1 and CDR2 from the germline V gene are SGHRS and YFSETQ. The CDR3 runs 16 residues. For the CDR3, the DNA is TGCGCCAGCAGCTTGTCAGGGGACAGTCGAACATCAGCCCCAGCATTT. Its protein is CASSLSGDSRTSAPAF.

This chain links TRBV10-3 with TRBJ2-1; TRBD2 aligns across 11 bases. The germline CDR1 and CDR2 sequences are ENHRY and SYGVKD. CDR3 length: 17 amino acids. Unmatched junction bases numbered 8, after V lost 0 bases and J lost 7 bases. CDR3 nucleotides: TGTGCCATCAGTGAGTCACTAGCGGGAGTCGGCAAGAATGAGCAGTTCTTC. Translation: CAISESLAGVGKNEQFF.

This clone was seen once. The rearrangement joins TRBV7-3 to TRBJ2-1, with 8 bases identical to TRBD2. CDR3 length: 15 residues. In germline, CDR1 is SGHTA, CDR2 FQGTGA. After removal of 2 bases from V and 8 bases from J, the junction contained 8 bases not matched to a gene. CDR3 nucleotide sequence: TGTGCCAGCAGCTTAGGGCTAGCGGGCGTGGATGAGCAGTTCTTC. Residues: CASSLGLAGVDEQFF.

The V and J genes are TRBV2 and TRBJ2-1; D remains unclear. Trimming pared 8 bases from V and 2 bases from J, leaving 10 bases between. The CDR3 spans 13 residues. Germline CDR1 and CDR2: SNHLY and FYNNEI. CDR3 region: CASGGGTYNEQFF. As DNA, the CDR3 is TGTGCCAGCGGTGGCGGTACCTACAATGAGCAGTTCTTC.